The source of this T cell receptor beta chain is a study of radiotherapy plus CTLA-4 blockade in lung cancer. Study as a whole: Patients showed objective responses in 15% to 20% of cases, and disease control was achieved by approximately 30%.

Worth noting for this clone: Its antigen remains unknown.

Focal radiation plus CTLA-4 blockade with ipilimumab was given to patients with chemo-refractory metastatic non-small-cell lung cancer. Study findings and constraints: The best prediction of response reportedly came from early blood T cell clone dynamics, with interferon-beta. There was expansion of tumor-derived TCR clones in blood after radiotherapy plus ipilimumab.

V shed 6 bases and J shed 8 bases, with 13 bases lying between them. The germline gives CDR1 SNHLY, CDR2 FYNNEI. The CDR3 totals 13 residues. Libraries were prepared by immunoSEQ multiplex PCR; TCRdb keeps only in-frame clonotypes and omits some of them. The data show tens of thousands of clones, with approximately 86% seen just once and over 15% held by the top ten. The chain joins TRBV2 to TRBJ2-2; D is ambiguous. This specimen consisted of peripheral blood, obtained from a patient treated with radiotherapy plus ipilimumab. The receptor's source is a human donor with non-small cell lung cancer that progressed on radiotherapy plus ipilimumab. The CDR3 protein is CASSTEFGGELFF. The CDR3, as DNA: TGTGCCAGCAGCACCGAGTTCGGTGGGGAGCTGTTTTTT.